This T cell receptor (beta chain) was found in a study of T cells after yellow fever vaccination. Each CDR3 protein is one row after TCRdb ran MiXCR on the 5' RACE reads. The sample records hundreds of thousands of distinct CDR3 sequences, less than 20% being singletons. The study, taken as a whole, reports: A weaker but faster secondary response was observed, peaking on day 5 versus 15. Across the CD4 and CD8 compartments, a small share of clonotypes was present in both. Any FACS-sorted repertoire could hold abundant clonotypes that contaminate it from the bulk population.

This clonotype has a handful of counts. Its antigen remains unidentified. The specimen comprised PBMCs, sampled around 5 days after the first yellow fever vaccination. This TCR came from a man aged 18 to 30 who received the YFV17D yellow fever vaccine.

The DNA of the CDR3 is TGTGCCATCAGTTCCGGGGGGGCCAGGGAGACCCAGTACTTC. Its translation: CAISSGGARETQYF. J is TRBJ2-5 and V is TRBV10-3, with TRBD2 identical over 8 bases. The CDR3 is made up of 14 amino acids. CDR1 and CDR2 (germline): ENHRY, SYGVKD. J was trimmed by 5 bases and V by 5 bases; bases with no gene match: 7.